The sequence of this T cell receptor (beta chain) was determined in a study of siplizumab effects on memory and regulatory T cells. Notes on the study in general: There appeared to be greater diversity in naive T cells than in memory cells, and naive T cells seemed major contributors to the alloresponse. Alloreactive sequences whose origin lay in unstimulated CD4+ memory cells were significantly reduced by siplizumab.

Per individual sample, 95,000 to 100,000 TCR templates were assayed. This table comes from immunoSEQ multiplex PCR, and its TCRdb copy is limited to in-frame clones, with some not included. The sample includes fewer than 120,000 clones, just under 95% of them seen just once. This CDR3 region has 12 residues. V lost 5 bases to trimming and J lost 7 bases, with 11 bases between them. Looked up from germline, CDR1 is SQVTM and CDR2 is ANQGSEA. Comment on this clone: Its target is unknown.

This receptor was identified in a human donor in good health. The chain combines TRBV29-1 with TRBJ2-2, with D perhaps TRBD1 or TRBD2 (7 bases each). Sequencing was performed on CD4+ T cells sorted from blood. CDR3 DNA: TGCAGCGTTCAGGGGGAGGGCGGGGAGCTGTTTTTT. This sequence encodes CSVQGEGGELFF.